A selection of T cell receptor beta chains follows, all from one sample in a study of blood T cells in healthy people across ages. TCRdb re-called the 5' RACE reads with MiXCR, one entry per CDR3 protein. Among fewer than 2 million distinct CDR3 sequences listed, around 40% were seen once. The sequenced material came from blood. The receptors originated from a human donor in good health. Both conserved end residues are part of each CDR3. A D gene is named only where the DNA matches it firmly. Size is stated for part of the rows, as once, few or many counts, or as a class when the clone is expanded.

J	D	V	size	DNA	CDR3
TRBJ1-2	NA	TRBV5-1	NA	TGCGCCAGCAGCTTGGATGCGATTACCTATGGCTACACCTTC	CASSLDAITYGYTF
TRBJ2-5	TRBD2	TRBV4-3	NA	TGCGCCAGCAGCCACCCCGGGGGGGGTTCCGGGGGGGTCTCTCAGTACTTC	CASSHPGGGSGGVSQYF
TRBJ1-5	NA	TRBV25-1	few	TGTGCCAGCAGAACAGACCAGGAAGGATACCAGCATTTT	CASRTDQEGYQHF
TRBJ1-2	NA	TRBV10-3	NA	TGTGTCATCAGTCCCGAACTCGCAGAGACAGTTAACTATGGCTACACCTTC	CVISPELAETVNYGYTF
TRBJ1-1	NA	TRBV6-2/TRBV6-3	NA	TGTGCCAGCGGGGGGGGAACGGGCGATTTGAACACTGAAGCTTTCTTT	CASGGGTGDLNTEAFF
TRBJ2-1	NA	TRBV9	NA	TGTGCCAGCAGCGTGCAACCTAGCATAACCTACAATGAGCAGTTCTTC	CASSVQPSITYNEQFF
TRBJ2-1	TRBD2	TRBV5-5	NA	TGTGCCAGCAGCATCCCCGGGACTAGGGTTCATCTTGAGCAGTTCTTC	CASSIPGTRVHLEQFF
TRBJ2-3	TRBD1	TRBV28	few	TGTGCCAGCAGTTCCCACAGGGGGGCGAGATCCAGGCCGGGTACGCAGTATTTT	CASSSHRGARSRPGTQYF
TRBJ2-3	NA	TRBV24-1	NA	TGTGCCACCAGTGAGCCCAGGGAAGTTGGCACAGATACGCAGTATTTT	CATSEPREVGTDTQYF
TRBJ1-2	NA	TRBV5-1	NA	TGCGCCAGCAGCTTGGCGCCAGGGGCCTCTAGGGAGGGCTACACCTTC	CASSLAPGASREGYTF
TRBJ1-5	NA	TRBV27	NA	TGTGCCAGCAGTTGGGCAGCCCACAATCAGCCCCAGCATTTT	CASSWAAHNQPQHF
TRBJ2-1	NA	TRBV7-2	NA	TGTGCCAGCAGCTTAAGGTGGGGAGGCGATGAGCAGTTCTTC	CASSLRWGGDEQFF
TRBJ1-1	NA	TRBV20-1	many	TGCAGTGCTAGAGAAGTGCTCGCAGGGGACACTGAAGCTTTCTTT	CSAREVLAGDTEAFF
TRBJ2-4	NA	TRBV5-6	NA	TGTGCCAGCAGCTTGGCCGGGTTTGCGGCCAAAAACATTCAGTACTTC	CASSLAGFAAKNIQYF
TRBJ1-5	NA	TRBV4-2	many	TGTGCCAGCAGCCAAGGTGATACACCCAGCAATCAGCCCCAGCATTTT	CASSQGDTPSNQPQHF
TRBJ2-7	TRBD1	TRBV7-8	NA	TGTGCCAGCAGCTTAGTTGGGAGGTCAGGGGGCCGCTACGAGCAGTACTTC	CASSLVGRSGGRYEQYF
TRBJ1-6	NA	TRBV6-2/TRBV6-3	NA	TGTGCCAGCGCAAAGGGGGAAGGTTTGCCACCCCTCCACTTT	CASAKGEGLPPLHF
TRBJ2-5	NA	TRBV12-3/TRBV12-4	NA	TGTGCCAGCAGTTTAAACACGGCGGGGGAGACCCAGTACTTC	CASSLNTAGETQYF
TRBJ2-6	NA	TRBV5-6	NA	TGTGCCAGCAGCTTGGCCGGGGCCAACGTCCCGACTTTC	CASSLAGANVPTF
TRBJ2-1	TRBD1	TRBV29-1	NA	TGCAGCGTAACCGGGACAGGGAAGAACAATGAGCAGTTCTTC	CSVTGTGKNNEQFF
TRBJ2-3	TRBD2	TRBV29-1	NA	TGCAGCGCCCAACCCCGTGGCGGGGGGTCGACAGATACGCAGTATTTT	CSAQPRGGGSTDTQYF
TRBJ2-5	NA	TRBV29-1	few	TGCAGCGTTGGGTACGGGGTGGGAGAGACCCAGTACTTC	CSVGYGVGETQYF
TRBJ2-3	NA	TRBV3-1	NA	TGTGCCAACAGCAACAGGGGAGGAGATACGCAGTATTTT	CANSNRGGDTQYF
TRBJ1-2	NA	TRBV5-5	few	TGTGCCAGCAGCTTGGAGGACAGCCCTCCTTCGGGCTACACCTTC	CASSLEDSPPSGYTF
TRBJ2-3	NA	TRBV29-1	few	TGCAGCGTTCGGCCCGGGCCCTACACAGATACGCAGTATTTT	CSVRPGPYTDTQYF
TRBJ1-1	TRBD1	TRBV29-1	NA	TGCAGCGTCGCCCCGGACAGGGGCGGGACTGAAGCTTTCTTT	CSVAPDRGGTEAFF
TRBJ2-7	NA	TRBV29-1	few	TGCAGCGTTGTAGGAGAGGGTACCTACGAGCAGTACTTC	CSVVGEGTYEQYF
TRBJ2-5	TRBD2	TRBV10-3	few	TGTGCCATCAGGAACGGGGGGATCCAAGAGACCCAGTACTTC	CAIRNGGIQETQYF
TRBJ2-7	NA	TRBV7-9	NA	TGTGCCAGCGGCTTAGACGGGGTCAACGAGCAGTACTTC	CASGLDGVNEQYF
TRBJ2-7	TRBD1	TRBV6-2/TRBV6-3	few	TGTGCCAGCAGTTACGAGGGAGGGACAGGGGCGACACTAACCTACGAGCAGTACTTC	CASSYEGGTGATLTYEQYF
TRBJ1-2	NA	TRBV6-1	NA	TGTGCCAGCAGTGAACAAGAATATGGCTACACCTTC	CASSEQEYGYTF
TRBJ2-5	NA	TRBV25-1	NA	TGTGCCAGCAGCCTCGGGGGACAATTGTACTTC	CASSLGGQLYF
TRBJ1-4	NA	TRBV20-1	few	TGCAGTGCTCCCGAGACAGCCACCCAAAAACTGTTTTTT	CSAPETATQKLFF
TRBJ2-5	TRBD1	TRBV29-1	NA	TGCAGCGGTTCCGGGACAGGGGCGGAGACCCAGTACTTC	CSGSGTGAETQYF
TRBJ1-4	TRBD1	TRBV11-2	NA	TGTGCCAGCAGCTCCCTAAAGGGGGGACAGATTAATGAAAAACTGTTTTTT	CASSSLKGGQINEKLFF
TRBJ2-5	NA	TRBV25-1	few	TGTGCCAGCAGTGATACACGATTGGGTAGGGGGGAGACCCAGTACTTC	CASSDTRLGRGETQYF
TRBJ2-1	NA	TRBV7-9	NA	TGTGCCAGCAACCCCACTCCGGGCGGGGTACGGAGCCTTTACGAGCAGTTCTTC	CASNPTPGGVRSLYEQFF
TRBJ1-2	TRBD1	TRBV29-1	NA	TGCAGCGCCTCGACAGGGTCAAACTATGGCTACACCTTC	CSASTGSNYGYTF
TRBJ1-2	TRBD1	TRBV25-1	NA	TGTGCCAGCAGTGACAGGGGGCGTTATGGCTACACCTTC	CASSDRGRYGYTF
TRBJ2-7	NA	TRBV12-3/TRBV12-4	NA	TGTGCCAGCAGTCGACCCCCCCGTTTGACTACAGGTACCTACTACGAGCAGTACTTC	CASSRPPRLTTGTYYEQYF
TRBJ1-2	TRBD1	TRBV7-9	NA	TGTGCCAGCAGCGGAGGGGGGACAGACACCTTC	CASSGGGTDTF
TRBJ1-5	TRBD1	TRBV6-1	few	TGTGCCAGCAGTCCACGACAGGGTGCGGGAAGACAGCCCCAGCATTTT	CASSPRQGAGRQPQHF
TRBJ2-1	NA	TRBV28	few	TGTGCCAGCAGTATATCAGGGAGGTTGCCGTTCTTC	CASSISGRLPFF
TRBJ2-7	NA	TRBV9	few	TGTGCCAGCAGCGTAGATGGCACCTCCTACGAGCAGTACTTC	CASSVDGTSYEQYF
TRBJ2-5	NA	TRBV20-1	NA	TGCAGTGCTAGAGGAGGGTACCGAGAGACCCAGTACTTC	CSARGGYRETQYF
TRBJ2-1	NA	TRBV29-1	many	TGCAGCGTTGAAGCCCAAACCAATGAGCAGTTCTTC	CSVEAQTNEQFF
TRBJ2-1	NA	TRBV3-1	NA	TGTGCCAGCAGCCCCCCAAGGACCCAGTACAATGAGCAGTTCTTC	CASSPPRTQYNEQFF
TRBJ2-1	NA	TRBV7-2	NA	TGTGCCAGCAGCTTATCTGGGTTGAGTAGGGAGCAGTTCTTC	CASSLSGLSREQFF
TRBJ2-1	TRBD2	TRBV14	NA	TGTGCCAGCAGCCAAATAGCGGGGGGGCGCAATGAGCAGTTCTTC	CASSQIAGGRNEQFF
TRBJ2-5	NA	TRBV12-3/TRBV12-4	many	TGTGCCAGCAGTGAGATGACAGCTGGAGAGACCCAGTACTTC	CASSEMTAGETQYF
TRBJ2-1	NA	TRBV7-6	NA	TGTGCCAGCAGCACCCTGGCTCCGGGGTTGGATGAGCAGTTCTTC	CASSTLAPGLDEQFF
TRBJ2-1	TRBD2	TRBV5-1	few	TGCGCCAGCAGCTTACCGCAGACTAGCGGGGGTTACAATGAGCAGTTCTTC	CASSLPQTSGGYNEQFF
TRBJ1-1	NA	TRBV7-6	NA	TGTGCCAGCAGCCCCGTAGGAGGGGGGCTTAACACTGAAGCTTTCTTT	CASSPVGGGLNTEAFF
TRBJ2-3	NA	TRBV12-3/TRBV12-4	NA	TGTGCCAGCAGATCCAATAGGGGAACAGGACCCACAGATACGCAGTATTTT	CASRSNRGTGPTDTQYF
TRBJ2-1	TRBD1	TRBV7-6	NA	TGTGCCAACAGCACCCAGACAGGGACCTACAATGAGCAGTTCTTC	CANSTQTGTYNEQFF